These 5 T cell receptor beta chains share one sample of origin, sequenced in a study of siplizumab effects on memory and regulatory T cells. Data came from immunoSEQ multiplex PCR; TCRdb stores just in-frame clones and leaves some out. The table records tens of thousands of clones, roughly 85% of them present only once. Sequenced input: memory CD4+ T cells sorted from blood. All receptors derive from a human donor in good health.

The count of this clone is one. The chain uses TRBV5-1 and TRBJ2-1, with 11 bases matching TRBD2. This CDR3 comprises 14 residues. CDR1 is SGHRS and CDR2 is YFSETQ in the germline V gene. CDR3 coding DNA: TGCGCGTCGGCCCCTAGCGGGGGGTGGAATGAGCAGTTCTTC. Its translation is CASAPSGGWNEQFF.

This clone turned up a few times. The V call is TRBV7-6, the J call TRBJ2-7, with D perhaps matching TRBD1 or TRBD2 (5 bases each). Germline V lookup: CDR1 SGHVS, CDR2 FNYEAQ. The V gene lost 5 bases and the J gene lost 3 bases, with 32 bases spanning the gap. The CDR3 has 20 amino acids. CDR3 in amino acids: CASSLLPPGRTSGGSYEQYF. The DNA for the CDR3 is TGTGCCAGCAGCCTTCTACCCCCGGGACGGACGTCCGGTGGGAGCTACGAGCAGTACTTC.

The chain joins TRBV5-5 to TRBJ2-5, with TRBD2 matching over 9 bases. Germline V gives CDR1 SGHKS, CDR2 YYEKEE (reference sequence). This CDR3 is 15 amino acids long. V shed 0 bases, J shed 5 bases, and the junction held 5 bases outside the gene matches. This CDR3 is CASSLGGGASETQYF. The CDR3 bases are TGTGCCAGCAGCTTGGGCGGGGGGGCCAGTGAGACCCAGTACTTC.

The chain recombines TRBV7-3 with TRBJ2-1; 7 bases align to TRBD2. Trimming removed 0 bases from V and 7 bases from J; junction bases left unmatched: 9. Germline V gene sequence: CDR1 SGHTA, CDR2 FQGTGA. This CDR3 region has 16 residues. CDR3 DNA: TGTGCCAGCAGCTTAACGGGAACTGCCGGGAGGAATGAGCAGTTCTTC. It codes for CASSLTGTAGRNEQFF.

The rearrangement joins TRBV14 to TRBJ2-1, with D perhaps TRBD1 (5 bases). The length of the CDR3 is 15 residues. Germline assignment: CDR1 SGHDN and CDR2 FVKESK. Trimming pared 1 base from V and 8 bases from J, leaving 15 bases between. The CDR3 DNA sequence: TGTGCCAGCAGCCAAGTCCCCCCTCAGGGTTATGAGCAGTTCTTC. It encodes CASSQVPPQGYEQFF.